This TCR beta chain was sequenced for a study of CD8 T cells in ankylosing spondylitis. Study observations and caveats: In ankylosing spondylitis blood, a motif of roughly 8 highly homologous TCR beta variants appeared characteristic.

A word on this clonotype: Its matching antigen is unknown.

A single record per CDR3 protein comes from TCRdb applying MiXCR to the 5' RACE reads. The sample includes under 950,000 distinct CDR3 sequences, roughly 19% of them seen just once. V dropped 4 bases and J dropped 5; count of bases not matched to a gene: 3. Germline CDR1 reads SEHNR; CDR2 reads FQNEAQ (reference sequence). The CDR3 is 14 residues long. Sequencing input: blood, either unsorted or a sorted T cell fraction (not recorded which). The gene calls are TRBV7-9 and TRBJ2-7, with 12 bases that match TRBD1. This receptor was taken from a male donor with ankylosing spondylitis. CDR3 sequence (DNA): TGTGCCAGCAGCTCGGGACAGGGGGCCCACGAGCAGTACTTC. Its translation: CASSSGQGAHEQYF.